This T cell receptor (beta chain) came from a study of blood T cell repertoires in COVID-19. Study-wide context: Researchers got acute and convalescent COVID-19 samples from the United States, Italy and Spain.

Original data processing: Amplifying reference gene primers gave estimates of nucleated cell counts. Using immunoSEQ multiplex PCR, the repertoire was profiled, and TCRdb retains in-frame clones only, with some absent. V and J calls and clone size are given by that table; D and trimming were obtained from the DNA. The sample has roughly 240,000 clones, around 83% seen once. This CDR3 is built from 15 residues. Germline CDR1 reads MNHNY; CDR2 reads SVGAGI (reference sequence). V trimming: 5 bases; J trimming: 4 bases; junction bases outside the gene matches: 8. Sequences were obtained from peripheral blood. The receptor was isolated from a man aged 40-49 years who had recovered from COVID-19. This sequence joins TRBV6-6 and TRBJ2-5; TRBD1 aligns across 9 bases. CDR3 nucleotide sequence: TGTGCCAGCAGTCAACAGGGGGCTGGGAGAGAGACCCAGTACTTC. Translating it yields CASSQQGAGRETQYF.